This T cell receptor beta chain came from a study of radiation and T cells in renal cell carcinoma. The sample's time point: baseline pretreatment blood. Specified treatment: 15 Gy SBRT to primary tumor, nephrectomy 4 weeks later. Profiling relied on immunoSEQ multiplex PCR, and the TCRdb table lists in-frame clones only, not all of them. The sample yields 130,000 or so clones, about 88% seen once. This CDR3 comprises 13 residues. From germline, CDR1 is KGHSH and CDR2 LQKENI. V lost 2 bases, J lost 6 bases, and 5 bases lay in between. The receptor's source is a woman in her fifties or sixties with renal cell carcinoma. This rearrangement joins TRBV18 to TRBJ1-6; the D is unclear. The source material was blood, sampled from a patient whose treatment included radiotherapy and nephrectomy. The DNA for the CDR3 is TGTGCCAGCTCACCAGGGCGTAATTCACCCCTCCACTTT. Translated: CASSPGRNSPLHF.